Listed below are T cell receptor beta chains from one sample, sequenced in a study of Ad26.COV2.S vaccination and SARS-CoV-2 variants. TCRdb's table, derived via immunoSEQ multiplex PCR, lists solely in-frame clones and lacks some. The data contain around 100,000 clones, more than 65% of them singletons. This material consisted of peripheral blood, taken after recovery from COVID-19. The receptors derive from a human donor who had recovered from COVID-19. Each CDR3 is given with its conserved first and last residue. A D gene is named only where the DNA matches it firmly. Size tells how often a clone was seen (once, few, many) or the class of an expanded clone, and some rows leave it out.

-	TRBJ1-1	-	TRBV7-6	CASSPAGNTEAFF	TGTGCCAGCAGCCCCGCTGGGAACACTGAAGCTTTCTTT
-	TRBJ2-3	-	TRBV5-6	CASSSFQLFITDTQYF	TGTGCCAGCAGCTCTTTTCAGCTTTTCATTACAGATACGCAGTATTTT
-	TRBJ2-7	-	TRBV19	CASSMVTGASGEQYF	TGTGCCAGTAGTATGGTGACAGGAGCATCGGGAGAGCAGTACTTC
once	TRBJ2-1	-	TRBV12-3/TRBV12-4	CASSFKDNEQFF	TGTGCCAGCAGTTTTAAAGACAATGAGCAGTTCTTC
-	TRBJ2-3	TRBD2	TRBV7-9	CASSSAGTSGKTDTQYF	TGTGCCAGCAGCTCAGCCGGGACTAGCGGGAAAACAGATACGCAGTATTTT
-	TRBJ2-3	-	TRBV3-1/TRBV3-2	CASSHGQNTDTQYF	TGTGCCAGCAGCCACGGACAGAACACAGATACGCAGTATTTT
-	TRBJ1-5	-	TRBV28	CASTTGKLVMPQHF	TGTGCCAGCACTACAGGCAAACTCGTGATGCCCCAGCATTTT
once	TRBJ2-5	TRBD2	TRBV2	CASSSTVGGLAGGTKTQYF	TGTGCCAGTAGCTCAACGGTTGGAGGACTAGCGGGAGGGACGAAGACCCAGTACTTC
-	TRBJ2-2	TRBD2	TRBV7-2	CASSSASGRTGRPGELFF	TGTGCCAGCAGCTCGGCTAGCGGACGAACCGGCCGGCCCGGGGAGCTGTTTTTT
-	TRBJ1-1	-	TRBV7-9	CATFEGGTGTEAFF	TGTGCCACCTTTGAGGGGGGGACCGGTACAGAAGCTTTCTTT
-	TRBJ1-1	-	TRBV6-6	CASMGGGDTEAFF	TGTGCCAGCATGGGGGGGGGTGACACTGAAGCTTTCTTT
-	TRBJ2-5	-	TRBV7-9	CASSSAFGGRETQYF	TGTGCCAGCAGCTCCGCTTTTGGGGGACGAGAGACCCAGTACTTC
few	TRBJ2-2	-	TRBV5-4	CASSLGRANTGELFF	TGTGCCAGCAGCTTGGGACGGGCGAACACCGGGGAGCTGTTTTTT
few	TRBJ1-1	-	TRBV5-4	CASSLGIFDTEAFF	TGTGCCAGCAGCTTGGGGATTTTCGACACTGAAGCTTTCTTT
once	TRBJ1-2	-	TRBV12-3/TRBV12-4	CASSFGPLRGYTF	TGTGCCAGCAGTTTTGGCCCTCTTAGGGGCTACACCTTC
-	TRBJ2-3	-	TRBV12-3/TRBV12-4	CASQRWADTQYF	TGTGCCAGCCAAAGGTGGGCGGATACGCAGTATTTT
few	TRBJ1-4	-	TRBV14	CASSQQRGRGGEKLFF	TGTGCCAGCAGCCAGCAAAGGGGCAGGGGTGGTGAAAAACTGTTTTTT
-	TRBJ1-2	TRBD1	TRBV28	CASSLSGQGGYGYTF	TGTGCCAGCAGTTTATCGGGGCAGGGGGGTTATGGCTACACCTTC